A selection of T cell receptor beta chains follows, all from one sample in a study of T cell responses to AZD1222 COVID-19 vaccine. Clones were sequenced by immunoSEQ multiplex PCR, and TCRdb holds only the in-frame ones, with some missing. The table includes roughly 170,000 clones, approximately 90% detected once. The sequenced sample was peripheral blood, obtained on day 0 of AZD1222 vaccination. These TCRs come from an adult in good health. Both conserved end residues are part of each CDR3. A D gene is named only where the DNA matches it firmly. The size entry is marked missing in some rows and otherwise reads once, few, many or a size class.

V gene: TRBV27
clone size: .
D gene: .
J gene: TRBJ1-1
CDR3 DNA: TGTGCCAGCAGTTTAAGTAGAAATCTCATGAACACTGAAGCTTTCTTT
CDR3 protein: CASSLSRNLMNTEAFF

V gene: TRBV5-6
clone size: once
D gene: .
J gene: TRBJ2-2
CDR3 DNA: TGTGCCAGCATCATAAAAACTACCGCGAGGACCGGGGAGCTGTTTTTT
CDR3 protein: CASIIKTTARTGELFF

V gene: TRBV19
clone size: .
D gene: TRBD1
J gene: TRBJ1-1
CDR3 DNA: TGTGCCAGTAGTACCCCAGGACAGGGAGGCCGAAACACTGAAGCTTTCTTT
CDR3 protein: CASSTPGQGGRNTEAFF

V gene: TRBV5-6
clone size: .
D gene: .
J gene: TRBJ2-3
CDR3 DNA: TGTGCCAGCAGCAAGACTATCAGCACAGATACGCAGTATTTT
CDR3 protein: CASSKTISTDTQYF

V gene: TRBV5-4
clone size: .
D gene: .
J gene: TRBJ2-2
CDR3 DNA: TGTGCCAGCAGCTTGGAAGGAGGGAACACCGGGGAGCTGTTTTTT
CDR3 protein: CASSLEGGNTGELFF

V gene: TRBV6-2/TRBV6-3
clone size: .
D gene: .
J gene: TRBJ2-5
CDR3 DNA: TGTGCCAGCAGTTACTCGGGGTCAGGCGGAGAGACCCAGTACTTC
CDR3 protein: CASSYSGSGGETQYF

V gene: TRBV10-2
clone size: .
D gene: TRBD2
J gene: TRBJ2-7
CDR3 DNA: TGCGCCAGCAGTGACTTAGCGGGGGCCCCCTACGAGCAGTACTTC
CDR3 protein: CASSDLAGAPYEQYF

V gene: TRBV9
clone size: .
D gene: .
J gene: TRBJ1-1
CDR3 DNA: TGTGCCAGCAGCGTAGGAGGGCTCACTGAAGCTTTCTTT
CDR3 protein: CASSVGGLTEAFF

V gene: TRBV19
clone size: few
D gene: .
J gene: TRBJ1-1
CDR3 DNA: TGTGCCAGTCTTTACAGCGGGTTGGTAAGACACACTGAAGCTTTCTTT
CDR3 protein: CASLYSGLVRHTEAFF

V gene: TRBV7-6
clone size: .
D gene: TRBD2
J gene: TRBJ2-3
CDR3 DNA: TGTGCCAGCAGCTTAGAGCCCACTAGCGGGGGATCCCCTAGCACAGATACGCAGTATTTT
CDR3 protein: CASSLEPTSGGSPSTDTQYF

V gene: TRBV10-3
clone size: once
D gene: TRBD1
J gene: TRBJ1-2
CDR3 DNA: TGTGCCATCAGCGTGGACAGGGGCGGAAATGGCTACACCTTC
CDR3 protein: CAISVDRGGNGYTF

V gene: TRBV7-2
clone size: .
D gene: .
J gene: TRBJ1-1
CDR3 DNA: TGTGCCAGCAGCTTAGTTCCTCTCGAAGGTGAAGCTTTCTTT
CDR3 protein: CASSLVPLEGEAFF

V gene: TRBV27
clone size: .
D gene: .
J gene: TRBJ2-7
CDR3 DNA: TGTGCCAGCAGTTTAAGACAGCAACACGAGCAGTACTTC
CDR3 protein: CASSLRQQHEQYF

V gene: TRBV6-2/TRBV6-3
clone size: .
D gene: .
J gene: TRBJ2-3
CDR3 DNA: TGTGCCAGCAGTTACTCCGGGACGGATGGATACGGGCAGTATTTT
CDR3 protein: CASSYSGTDGYGQYF

V gene: TRBV2
clone size: .
D gene: .
J gene: TRBJ1-6
CDR3 DNA: TGTGCCAGCACCCCGTGGGGGGGGTATGATTCACCCCTCCACTTT
CDR3 protein: CASTPWGGYDSPLHF